These T cell receptor beta chains were read from a single sample in a study of blood T cell repertoires in COVID-19. The assay was immunoSEQ multiplex PCR, and TCRdb's table has in-frame clones only and misses some. Of approximately 280,000 clones in the sample, roughly 86% were seen once. Sequences were obtained from PBMCs or T cells enriched from blood (not recorded which). These receptors were collected from a woman in her sixties or seventies who had recovered from COVID-19. Both conserved end residues are part of each CDR3. Fields, in order: CDR3 length, V gene, D gene, J gene, clone size, CDR3 protein, CDR3 DNA. A D gene is named only where the DNA matches it firmly. The size field is filled for only some rows; it gives once, few, many or a size class.

>18|TRBV30|NA|TRBJ1-2|NA
CAWSVGVQVPRRNYGYTF
TGTGCCTGGAGTGTTGGGGTACAGGTCCCACGGCGAAACTATGGCTACACCTTC
>16|TRBV7-9|TRBD1|TRBJ1-5|NA
CASSLSGQGFFQPQHF
TGTGCCAGCAGCTTGAGTGGACAGGGGTTTTTTCAGCCCCAGCATTTT
>15|TRBV11-2|TRBD2|TRBJ2-5|NA
CASSPYSGGVETQYF
TGTGCCAGCAGCCCGTATAGCGGGGGGGTTGAGACCCAGTACTTC
>14|TRBV5-6|NA|TRBJ1-4|NA
CASGVATTNEKLFF
TGTGCCAGCGGAGTGGCAACAACTAATGAAAAACTGTTTTTT
>15|TRBV10-1|TRBD1|TRBJ2-7|NA
CASSGPQGLGYEQYF
TGCGCCAGCAGTGGCCCACAGGGGTTGGGGTACGAGCAGTACTTC
>12|TRBV7-2|NA|TRBJ2-1|few
CASSSTRVEQFF
TGTGCCAGCAGCTCCACACGGGTGGAGCAGTTCTTC
>14|TRBV6-5|NA|TRBJ2-7|NA
CASSPLSGTYEQYF
TGTGCCAGCAGTCCCTTGTCGGGGACCTACGAGCAGTACTTC
>17|TRBV7-6|TRBD1|TRBJ1-3|once
CASSPRTGLYSGNTIYF
TGTGCCAGCAGCCCAAGGACAGGGTTATACTCTGGAAACACCATATATTTT
>20|TRBV4-1|NA|TRBJ1-5|NA
CASSGGVPGQMARGNQPQHF
TGCGCCAGCAGCGGCGGCGTACCGGGACAAATGGCAAGAGGCAATCAGCCCCAGCATTTT
>13|TRBV7-6|TRBD1|TRBJ2-5|NA
CASSFGTGGAQYF
TGTGCCAGCAGCTTCGGGACAGGGGGAGCCCAGTACTTC
>13|TRBV5-5|NA|TRBJ1-5|NA
CASSLGLNQPQHF
TGTGCCAGCAGCTTGGGACTAAATCAGCCCCAGCATTTT
>17|TRBV18|TRBD2|TRBJ2-5|NA
CASSPRTLAGLKETQYF
TGTGCCAGCTCACCAAGAACTCTAGCGGGGTTAAAAGAGACCCAGTACTTC
>12|TRBV5-4|NA|TRBJ1-1|NA
CASSLGDYEAFF
TGTGCCAGCAGCTTGGGGGACTATGAAGCTTTCTTT
>16|TRBV7-9|TRBD2|TRBJ2-3|NA
CASSPPGLAGTDTQYF
TGTGCCAGCAGCCCCCCGGGACTAGCGGGCACAGATACGCAGTATTTT
>13|TRBV28|NA|TRBJ2-4|NA
CASSPRRDSLQYF
TGTGCCAGCAGTCCCAGGCGGGACAGCCTTCAGTACTTC
>13|TRBV30|NA|TRBJ1-3|NA
CAWRPRSGNTIYF
TGTGCCTGGAGGCCACGGTCTGGAAACACCATATATTTT
>12|TRBV28|NA|TRBJ1-1|NA
CASSLAGGNAFF
TGTGCCAGCAGTTTGGCGGGGGGCAACGCTTTCTTT
>15|TRBV5-1|TRBD1|TRBJ2-7|NA
CASSLRGQGVSEQYF
TGCGCCAGCAGCTTACGTGGACAGGGGGTGAGCGAGCAGTACTTC
>15|TRBV7-9|NA|TRBJ2-3|NA
CASSFLEVVGDTQYF
TGTGCCAGCAGCTTTTTAGAGGTGGTTGGAGATACGCAGTATTTT
>13|TRBV2|NA|TRBJ1-1|few
CASRDRGNTEAFF
TGTGCCAGCAGAGATAGGGGGAACACTGAAGCTTTCTTT
>18|TRBV27|TRBD1|TRBJ1-2|few
CASSFGLRTGGFGYGYTF
TGTGCCAGCAGTTTTGGGCTACGGACAGGGGGCTTTGGCTATGGCTACACCTTC
>14|TRBV9|NA|TRBJ2-3|once
CASSVGGTADTQYF
TGTGCCAGCAGCGTCGGCGGGACGGCAGATACGCAGTATTTT
>13|TRBV27|NA|TRBJ1-4|few
CASKVQGSEKLFF
TGTGCCAGCAAAGTCCAGGGGAGCGAAAAACTGTTTTTT
>16|TRBV28|TRBD1|TRBJ1-1|once
CASSLGAGTGNTEAFF
TGTGCCAGCAGTTTAGGGGCCGGGACAGGGAACACTGAAGCTTTCTTT
>13|TRBV11-3|NA|TRBJ2-3|NA
CASRPGSTDTQYF
TGTGCCAGCAGACCAGGGAGCACAGATACGCAGTATTTT
>14|TRBV3-1/TRBV3-2|NA|TRBJ1-1|NA
CASSQETGRTEAFF
TGTGCCAGCAGCCAAGAGACAGGACGTACTGAAGCTTTCTTT
>14|TRBV2|NA|TRBJ2-1|once
CASSEERSYNEQFF
TGTGCCAGCAGTGAGGAGCGGAGCTACAATGAGCAGTTCTTC
>14|TRBV4-2|NA|TRBJ2-7|NA
CASSQETEKDEQYF
TGTGCCAGCAGCCAAGAAACGGAGAAGGACGAGCAGTACTTC
>16|TRBV24-1|TRBD2|TRBJ2-7|NA
CATSDSLTSGTYEQYF
TGTGCCACCAGTGACTCTCTAACTAGCGGAACCTACGAGCAGTACTTC
>16|TRBV5-3|TRBD1|TRBJ1-6|NA
CARSLDRVGTNSPLHF
TGTGCCAGAAGCCTGGACAGGGTGGGAACTAATTCACCCCTCCACTTT
>15|TRBV6-5|NA|TRBJ1-1|NA
CASTLAGGMNTEAFF
TGTGCCAGCACCCTAGCGGGGGGAATGAACACTGAAGCTTTCTTT
>15|TRBV6-5|TRBD1|TRBJ1-5|NA
CASSQDRGDNQPQHF
TGTGCCAGCAGTCAGGACAGGGGGGACAATCAGCCCCAGCATTTT
>16|TRBV21-1|NA|TRBJ2-7|NA
CASSTPGLAGSYEQYF
TGTGCCAGCAGCACCCCGGGACTAGCGGGCTCCTACGAGCAGTACTTC
>18|TRBV24-1|TRBD2|TRBJ2-1|NA
CATSAWGVRRGAGNEQFF
TGTGCCACCAGTGCCTGGGGGGTGAGGCGGGGGGCCGGTAATGAGCAGTTCTTC
>14|TRBV5-4|TRBD1|TRBJ1-2|NA
CASGTRDSRYGYTF
TGTGCCAGCGGAACCCGGGACAGCCGTTATGGCTACACCTTC
>15|TRBV9|TRBD1|TRBJ1-1|NA
CASSVSGQGYTEAFF
TGTGCCAGCAGCGTATCGGGACAGGGCTACACTGAAGCTTTCTTT
>16|TRBV19|TRBD1|TRBJ2-5|NA
CASSTWTGGLQETQYF
TGTGCCAGTAGTACCTGGACAGGGGGGCTGCAAGAGACCCAGTACTTC
>14|TRBV9|TRBD1|TRBJ1-3|NA
CASSTTGQGNTIYF
TGTGCCAGCAGCACGACAGGGCAAGGAAACACCATATATTTT
>16|TRBV27|NA|TRBJ2-1|once
CASKLGIRGFYNEQFF
TGTGCCAGCAAACTAGGTATTAGAGGGTTTTACAATGAGCAGTTCTTC
>15|TRBV7-9|TRBD2|TRBJ2-1|NA
CASSRSSGSYNEQFF
TGTGCCAGCAGCCGCTCTAGCGGATCCTACAATGAGCAGTTCTTC
>15|TRBV19|NA|TRBJ2-6|NA
CASSTRQGGANVLTF
TGTGCCAGTAGTACCCGGCAGGGTGGGGCCAACGTCCTGACTTTC
>14|TRBV27|TRBD1|TRBJ1-4|NA
CASTSTGEGEKLFF
TGTGCCAGCACCTCGACAGGGGAAGGAGAAAAACTGTTTTTT
>13|TRBV2|TRBD2|TRBJ2-4|NA
CATKSTSVDIQYF
TGTGCCACCAAATCTACTAGCGTAGACATTCAGTACTTC
>14|TRBV7-2|TRBD2|TRBJ2-7|NA
CASSPRTSLYEQYF
TGTGCCAGCAGCCCAAGGACTAGCCTCTACGAGCAGTACTTC
>17|TRBV21-1|NA|TRBJ2-2|NA
CASSKRKRDRGSGELFF
TGTGCCAGCAGCAAACGTAAGAGGGACAGGGGGTCCGGGGAGCTGTTTTTT
>14|TRBV2|NA|TRBJ1-6|few
CASSELNGNSPLHF
TGTGCCAGCAGTGAATTAAACGGGAATTCACCCCTCCACTTT
>14|TRBV4-2|TRBD2|TRBJ2-3|NA
CASSQPAGGDTQYF
TGTGCCAGCAGCCAACCCGCGGGGGGGGATACGCAGTATTTT
>13|TRBV15|NA|TRBJ1-1|NA
CATSRDQNTEAFF
TGTGCCACCAGCAGAGACCAGAACACTGAAGCTTTCTTT
>12|TRBV29-1|TRBD1|TRBJ2-7|NA
CSAGQGINEQYF
TGCAGCGCGGGACAGGGGATTAACGAGCAGTACTTC
>14|TRBV14|NA|TRBJ2-7|NA
CASGPRDTSYEQYF
TGTGCCAGCGGACCCCGGGATACCTCCTACGAGCAGTACTTC
>14|TRBV6-5|NA|TRBJ2-1|NA
CASTPRTTRDEQFF
TGTGCCAGCACCCCAAGGACTACACGCGATGAGCAGTTCTTC
>13|TRBV6-5|NA|TRBJ1-6|NA
CASSYSTDITLHF
TGTGCCAGCAGTTACTCTACAGACATCACCCTCCACTTT